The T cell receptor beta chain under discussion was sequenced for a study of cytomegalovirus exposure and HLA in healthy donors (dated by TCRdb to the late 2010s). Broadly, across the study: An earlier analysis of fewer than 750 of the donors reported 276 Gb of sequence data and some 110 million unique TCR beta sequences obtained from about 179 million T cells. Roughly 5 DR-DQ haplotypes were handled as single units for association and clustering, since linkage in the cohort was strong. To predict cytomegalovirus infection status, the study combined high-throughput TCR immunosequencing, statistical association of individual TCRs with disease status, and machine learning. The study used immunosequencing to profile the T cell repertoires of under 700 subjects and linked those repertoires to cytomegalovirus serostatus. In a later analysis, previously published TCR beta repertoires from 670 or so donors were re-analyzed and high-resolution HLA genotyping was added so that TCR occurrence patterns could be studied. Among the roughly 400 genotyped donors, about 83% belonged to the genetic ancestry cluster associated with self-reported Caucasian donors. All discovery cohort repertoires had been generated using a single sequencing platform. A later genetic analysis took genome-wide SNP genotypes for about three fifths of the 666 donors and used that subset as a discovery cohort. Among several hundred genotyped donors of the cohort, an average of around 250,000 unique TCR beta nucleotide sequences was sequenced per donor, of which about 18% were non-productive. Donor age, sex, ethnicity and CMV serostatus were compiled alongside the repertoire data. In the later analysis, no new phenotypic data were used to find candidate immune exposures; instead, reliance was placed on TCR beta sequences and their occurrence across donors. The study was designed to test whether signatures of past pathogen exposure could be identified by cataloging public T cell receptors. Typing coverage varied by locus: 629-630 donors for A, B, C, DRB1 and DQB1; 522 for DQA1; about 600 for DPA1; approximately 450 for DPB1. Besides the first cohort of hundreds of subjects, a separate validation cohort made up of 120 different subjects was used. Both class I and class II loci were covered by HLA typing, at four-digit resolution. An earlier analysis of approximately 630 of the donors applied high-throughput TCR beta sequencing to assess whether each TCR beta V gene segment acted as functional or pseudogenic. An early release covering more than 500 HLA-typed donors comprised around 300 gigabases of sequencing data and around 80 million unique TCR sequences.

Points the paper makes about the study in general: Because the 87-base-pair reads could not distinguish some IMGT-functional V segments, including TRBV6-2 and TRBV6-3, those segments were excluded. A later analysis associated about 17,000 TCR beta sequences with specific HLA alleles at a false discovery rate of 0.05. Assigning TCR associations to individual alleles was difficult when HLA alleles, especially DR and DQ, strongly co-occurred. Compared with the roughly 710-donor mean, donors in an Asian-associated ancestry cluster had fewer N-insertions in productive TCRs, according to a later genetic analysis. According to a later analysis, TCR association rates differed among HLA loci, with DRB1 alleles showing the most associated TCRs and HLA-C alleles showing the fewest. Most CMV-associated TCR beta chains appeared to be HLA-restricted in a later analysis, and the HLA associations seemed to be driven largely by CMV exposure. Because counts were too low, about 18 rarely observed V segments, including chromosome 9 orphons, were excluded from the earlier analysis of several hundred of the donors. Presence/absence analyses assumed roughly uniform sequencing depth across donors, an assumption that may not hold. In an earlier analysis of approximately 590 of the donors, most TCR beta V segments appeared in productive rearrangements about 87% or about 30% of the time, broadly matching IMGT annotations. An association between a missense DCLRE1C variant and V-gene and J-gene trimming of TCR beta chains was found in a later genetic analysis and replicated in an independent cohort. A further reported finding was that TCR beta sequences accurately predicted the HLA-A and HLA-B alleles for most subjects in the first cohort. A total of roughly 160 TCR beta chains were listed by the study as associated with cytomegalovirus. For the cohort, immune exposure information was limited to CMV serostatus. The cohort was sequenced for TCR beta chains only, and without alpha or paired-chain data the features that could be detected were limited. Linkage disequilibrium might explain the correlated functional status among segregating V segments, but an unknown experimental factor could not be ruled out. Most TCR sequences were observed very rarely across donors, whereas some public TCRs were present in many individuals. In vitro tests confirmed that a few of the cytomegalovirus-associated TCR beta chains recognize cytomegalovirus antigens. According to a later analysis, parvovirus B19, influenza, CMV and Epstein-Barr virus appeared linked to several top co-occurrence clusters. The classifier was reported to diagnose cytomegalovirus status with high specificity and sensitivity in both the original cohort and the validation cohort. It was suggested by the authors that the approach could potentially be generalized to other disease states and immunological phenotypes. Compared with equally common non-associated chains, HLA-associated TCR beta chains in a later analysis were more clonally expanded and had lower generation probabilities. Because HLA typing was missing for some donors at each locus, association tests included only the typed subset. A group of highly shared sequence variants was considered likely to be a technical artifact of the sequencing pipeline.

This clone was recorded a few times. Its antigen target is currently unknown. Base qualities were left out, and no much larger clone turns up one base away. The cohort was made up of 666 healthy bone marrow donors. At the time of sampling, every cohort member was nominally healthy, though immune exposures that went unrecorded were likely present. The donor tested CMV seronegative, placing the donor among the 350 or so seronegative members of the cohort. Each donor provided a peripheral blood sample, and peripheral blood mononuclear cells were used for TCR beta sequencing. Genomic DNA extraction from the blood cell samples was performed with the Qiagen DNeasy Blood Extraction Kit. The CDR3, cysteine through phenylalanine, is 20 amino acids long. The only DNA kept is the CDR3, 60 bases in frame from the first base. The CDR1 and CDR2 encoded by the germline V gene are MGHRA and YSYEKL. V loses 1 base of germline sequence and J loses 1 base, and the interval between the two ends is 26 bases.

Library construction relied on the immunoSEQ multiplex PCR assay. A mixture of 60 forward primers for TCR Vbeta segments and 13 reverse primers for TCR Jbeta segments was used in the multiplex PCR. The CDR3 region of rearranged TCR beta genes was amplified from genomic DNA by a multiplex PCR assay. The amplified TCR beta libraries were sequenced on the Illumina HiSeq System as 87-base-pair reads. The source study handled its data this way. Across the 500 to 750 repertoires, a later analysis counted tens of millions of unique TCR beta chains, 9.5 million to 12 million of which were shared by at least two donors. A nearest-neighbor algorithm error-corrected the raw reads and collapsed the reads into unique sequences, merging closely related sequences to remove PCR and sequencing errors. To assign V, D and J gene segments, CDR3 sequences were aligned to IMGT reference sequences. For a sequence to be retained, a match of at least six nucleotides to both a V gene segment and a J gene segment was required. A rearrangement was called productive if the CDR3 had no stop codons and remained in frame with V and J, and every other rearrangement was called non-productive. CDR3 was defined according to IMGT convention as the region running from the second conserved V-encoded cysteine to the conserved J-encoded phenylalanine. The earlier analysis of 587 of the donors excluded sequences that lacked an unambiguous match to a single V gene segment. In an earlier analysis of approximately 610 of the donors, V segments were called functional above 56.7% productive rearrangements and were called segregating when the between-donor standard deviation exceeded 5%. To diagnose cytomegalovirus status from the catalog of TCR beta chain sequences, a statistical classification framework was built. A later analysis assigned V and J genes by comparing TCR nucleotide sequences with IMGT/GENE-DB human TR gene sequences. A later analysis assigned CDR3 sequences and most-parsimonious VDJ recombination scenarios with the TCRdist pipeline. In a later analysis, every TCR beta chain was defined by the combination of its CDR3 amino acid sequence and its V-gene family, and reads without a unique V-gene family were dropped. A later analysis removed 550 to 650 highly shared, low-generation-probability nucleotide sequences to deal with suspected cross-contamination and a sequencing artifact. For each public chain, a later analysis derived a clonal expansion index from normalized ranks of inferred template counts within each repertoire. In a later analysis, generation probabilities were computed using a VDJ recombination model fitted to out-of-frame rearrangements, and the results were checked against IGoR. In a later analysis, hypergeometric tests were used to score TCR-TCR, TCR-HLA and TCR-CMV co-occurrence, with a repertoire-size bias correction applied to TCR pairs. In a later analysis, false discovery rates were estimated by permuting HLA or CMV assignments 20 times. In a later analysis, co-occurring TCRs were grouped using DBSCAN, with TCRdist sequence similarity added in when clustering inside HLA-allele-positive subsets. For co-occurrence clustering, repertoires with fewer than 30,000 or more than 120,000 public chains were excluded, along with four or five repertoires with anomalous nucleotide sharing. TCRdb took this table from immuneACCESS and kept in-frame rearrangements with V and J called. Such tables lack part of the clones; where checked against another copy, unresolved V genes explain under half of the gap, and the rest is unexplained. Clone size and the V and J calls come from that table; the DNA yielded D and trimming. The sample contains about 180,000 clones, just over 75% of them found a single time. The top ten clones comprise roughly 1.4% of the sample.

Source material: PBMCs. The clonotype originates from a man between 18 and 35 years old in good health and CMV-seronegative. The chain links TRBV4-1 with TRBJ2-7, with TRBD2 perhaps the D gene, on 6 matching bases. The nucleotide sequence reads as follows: TGCGCCAGCAGCCAAGGGCTGGGGGGATCCCCCGGTCGAGGGTCCTACGAGCAGTACTTC. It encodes CASSQGLGGSPGRGSYEQYF.